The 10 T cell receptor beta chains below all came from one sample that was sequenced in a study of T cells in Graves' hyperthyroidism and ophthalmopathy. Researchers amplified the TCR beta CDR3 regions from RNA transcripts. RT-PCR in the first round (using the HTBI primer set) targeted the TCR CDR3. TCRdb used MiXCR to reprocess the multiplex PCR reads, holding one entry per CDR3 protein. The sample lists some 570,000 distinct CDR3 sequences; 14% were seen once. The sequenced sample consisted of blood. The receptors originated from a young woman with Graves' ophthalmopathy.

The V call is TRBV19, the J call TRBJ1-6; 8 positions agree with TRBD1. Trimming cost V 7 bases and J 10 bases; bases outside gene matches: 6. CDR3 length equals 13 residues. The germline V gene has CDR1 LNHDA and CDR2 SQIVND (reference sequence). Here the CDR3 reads CASIAQGGSPLHF. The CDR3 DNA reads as TGTGCCAGTATCGCACAGGGGGGATCACCCCTCCACTTT. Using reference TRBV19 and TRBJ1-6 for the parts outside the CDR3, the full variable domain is DGGITQSPKYLFRKEGQNVTLSCEQNLNHDAMYWYRQDPGQGLRLIYYSQIVNDFQKGDIAEGYSVSREKKESFPLTVTSAQKNPTAFYLCASIAQGGSPLHFGNGTRLTVT.

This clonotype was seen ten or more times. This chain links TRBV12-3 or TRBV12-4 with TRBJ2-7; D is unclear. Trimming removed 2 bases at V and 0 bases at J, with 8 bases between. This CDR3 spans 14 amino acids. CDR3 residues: CASSLRPSSYEQYF. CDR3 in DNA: TGTGCCAGCAGTTTACGTCCTAGCTCCTACGAGCAGTACTTC.

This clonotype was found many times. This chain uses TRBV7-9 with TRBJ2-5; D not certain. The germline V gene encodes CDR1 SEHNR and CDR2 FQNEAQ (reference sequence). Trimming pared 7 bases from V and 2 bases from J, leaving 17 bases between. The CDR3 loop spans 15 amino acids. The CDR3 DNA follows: TGTGCCAGCACGGACCCTGGAACGACTCAAGAGACCCAGTACTTC. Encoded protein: CASTDPGTTQETQYF.

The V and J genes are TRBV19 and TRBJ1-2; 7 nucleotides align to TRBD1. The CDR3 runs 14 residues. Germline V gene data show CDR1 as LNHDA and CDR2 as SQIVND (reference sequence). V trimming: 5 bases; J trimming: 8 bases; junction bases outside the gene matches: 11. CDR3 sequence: CASSPGTVRWGYTF. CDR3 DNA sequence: TGTGCCAGTAGTCCAGGGACAGTTAGGTGGGGCTACACCTTC.

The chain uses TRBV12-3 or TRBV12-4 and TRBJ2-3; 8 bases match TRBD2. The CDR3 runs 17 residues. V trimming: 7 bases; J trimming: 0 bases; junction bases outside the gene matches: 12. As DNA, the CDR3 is TGTGCCAGCAAGGAATTTCTGTCTAGCGGGAGCACAGATACGCAGTATTTT. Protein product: CASKEFLSSGSTDTQYF.

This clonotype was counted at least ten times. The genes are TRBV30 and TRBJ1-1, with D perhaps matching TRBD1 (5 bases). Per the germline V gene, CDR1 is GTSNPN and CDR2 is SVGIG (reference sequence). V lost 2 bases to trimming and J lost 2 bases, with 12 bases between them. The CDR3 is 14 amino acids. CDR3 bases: TGTGCCTGGAGTTTTCGGGGGGGAAACACTGAAGCTTTCTTT. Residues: CAWSFRGGNTEAFF.

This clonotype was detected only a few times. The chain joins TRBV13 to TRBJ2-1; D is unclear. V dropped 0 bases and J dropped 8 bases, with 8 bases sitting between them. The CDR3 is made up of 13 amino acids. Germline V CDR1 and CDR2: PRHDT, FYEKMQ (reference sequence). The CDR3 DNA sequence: TGTGCCAGCAGCTTAGGAGGAGACTATGAGCAGTTCTTC. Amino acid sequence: CASSLGGDYEQFF.

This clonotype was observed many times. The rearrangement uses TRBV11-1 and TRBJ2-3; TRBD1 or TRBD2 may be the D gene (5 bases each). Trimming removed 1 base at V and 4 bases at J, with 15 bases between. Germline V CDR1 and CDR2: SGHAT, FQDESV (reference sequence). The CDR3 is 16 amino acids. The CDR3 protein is CASSLEGPRGADTQYF. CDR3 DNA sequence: TGTGCCAGCAGCTTAGAAGGTCCCCGGGGCGCAGATACGCAGTATTTT. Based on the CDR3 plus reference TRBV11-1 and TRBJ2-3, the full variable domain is EAEVAQSPRYKITEKSQAVAFWCDPISGHATLYWYRQILGQGPELLVQFQDESVVDDSQLPKDRFSAERLKGVDSTLKIQPAELGDSAMYLCASSLEGPRGADTQYFGPGTRLTVL.

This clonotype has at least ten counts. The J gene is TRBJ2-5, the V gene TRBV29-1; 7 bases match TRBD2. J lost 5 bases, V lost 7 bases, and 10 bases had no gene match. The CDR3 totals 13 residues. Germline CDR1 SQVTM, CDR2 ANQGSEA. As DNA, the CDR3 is TGCAGCGGGGGGGGGAGGGCCGTGGAGACCCAGTACTTC. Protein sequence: CSGGGRAVETQYF.

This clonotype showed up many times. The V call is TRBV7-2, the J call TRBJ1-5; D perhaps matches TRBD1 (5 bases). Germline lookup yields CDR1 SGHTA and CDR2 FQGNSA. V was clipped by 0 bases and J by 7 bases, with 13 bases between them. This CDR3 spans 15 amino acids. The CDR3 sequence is CASSLAGPGRQPQHF. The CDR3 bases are TGTGCCAGCAGCTTAGCTGGGCCAGGGAGACAGCCCCAGCATTTT. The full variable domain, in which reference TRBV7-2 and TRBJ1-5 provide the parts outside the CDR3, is GAGVSQSPSNKVTEKGKDVELRCDPISGHTALYWYRQSLGQGLEFLIYFQGNSAPDKSGLPSDRFSAERTGGSVSTLTIQRTQQEDSAVYLCASSLAGPGRQPQHFGDGTRLSIL.